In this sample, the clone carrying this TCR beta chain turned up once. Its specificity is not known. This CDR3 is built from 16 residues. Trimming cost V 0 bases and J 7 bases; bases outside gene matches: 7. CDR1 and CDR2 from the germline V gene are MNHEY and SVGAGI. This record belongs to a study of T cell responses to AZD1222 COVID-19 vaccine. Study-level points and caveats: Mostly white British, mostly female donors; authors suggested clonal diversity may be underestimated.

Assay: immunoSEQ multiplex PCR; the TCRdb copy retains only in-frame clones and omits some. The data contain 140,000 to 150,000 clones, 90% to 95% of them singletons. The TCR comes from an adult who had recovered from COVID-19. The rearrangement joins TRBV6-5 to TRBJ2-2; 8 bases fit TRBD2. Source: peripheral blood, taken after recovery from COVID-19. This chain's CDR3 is CASSYSLAGGIGELFF. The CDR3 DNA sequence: TGTGCCAGCAGTTACTCACTTGCGGGAGGAATCGGGGAGCTGTTTTTT.